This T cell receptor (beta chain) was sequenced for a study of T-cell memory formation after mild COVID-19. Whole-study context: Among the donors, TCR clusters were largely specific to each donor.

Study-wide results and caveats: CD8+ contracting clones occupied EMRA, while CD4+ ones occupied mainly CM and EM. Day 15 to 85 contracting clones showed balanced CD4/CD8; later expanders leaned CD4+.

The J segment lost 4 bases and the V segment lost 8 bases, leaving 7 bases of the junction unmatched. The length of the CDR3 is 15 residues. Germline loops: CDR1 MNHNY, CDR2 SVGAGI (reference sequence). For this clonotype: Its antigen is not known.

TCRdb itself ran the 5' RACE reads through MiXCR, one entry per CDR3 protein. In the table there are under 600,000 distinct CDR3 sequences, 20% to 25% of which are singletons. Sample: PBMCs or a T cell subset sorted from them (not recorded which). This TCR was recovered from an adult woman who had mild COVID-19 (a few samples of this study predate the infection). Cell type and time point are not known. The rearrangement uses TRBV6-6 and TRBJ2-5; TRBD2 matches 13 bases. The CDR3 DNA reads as TGTGCCAGCGGAAGACTAGCGGGGGGCCGAGAGACCCAGTACTTC. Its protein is CASGRLAGGRETQYF.